This T cell receptor (beta chain) was identified in a study of metastatic and nonmetastatic thyroid tumors. Germline loops: CDR1 MNHNY, CDR2 SVGAGI (reference sequence). With 0 bases clipped from V and 4 bases from J, the junction kept 3 bases outside the gene matches. This CDR3 is 15 amino acids long. Every patient underwent thyroid surgery untreated. TCRdb reprocessed the PCR reads via MiXCR. This table holds fewer than 5,000 clones, around 32% found once. The specimen sequenced was adjacent normal tissue. This TCR was recovered from a male donor with papillary thyroid cancer or a benign thyroid nodule (not recorded which). Some clones in this sample may be carry-over from other donors' samples. V usage is TRBV6-6 and J usage is TRBJ1-2; 9 bases match TRBD1. The CDR3 region is CASSYSRTGVYGYTF. In DNA form, the CDR3 reads TGTGCCAGCAGTTACTCACGGACAGGGGTCTATGGCTACACCTTC.